This paragraph reports one T cell receptor beta chain. Original analysis: The authors estimated nucleated cell counts from reference gene primer amplification. Data came from immunoSEQ multiplex PCR; TCRdb stores just in-frame clones and leaves some out. D and trimming were read from the DNA, whereas the V and J calls and clone size are those reported in that table. The sample shows more than 250,000 clones, roughly 86% of them seen only once. The data derive from a study of blood T cell repertoires in COVID-19. Study-wide context: The United States, Italy and Spain supplied acute and convalescent COVID-19 samples. Nucleic acid was either cDNA or gDNA, and it came from T cells, B-cell-depleted T cells, or PBMCs.

Per the germline V gene, CDR1 is SGHRS and CDR2 is YFSETQ. V gave up 4 bases and J gave up 5 bases; unmatched junction bases: 3. This CDR3 is built from 16 residues. V and J are TRBV5-1 and TRBJ2-2; TRBD2 aligns across 15 bases. The sequence derives from a human donor in a cohort sampled during active COVID-19. Source material: peripheral blood. In DNA, the CDR3 is TGCGCCAGCAGCCCCGGACTAGCGGGGGGGACCGGGGAGCTGTTTTTT. It is translated as CASSPGLAGGTGELFF.